The clone carrying this T cell receptor beta chain was counted between two and nine times. What it recognizes is unknown. MiXCR was run by TCRdb on the reads, yielding one entry per CDR3 protein. The sample yields 750,000 to 900,000 distinct CDR3 sequences, almost 30% seen once. The data were obtained in a study of T cell repertoires in cytomegalovirus infection. The wider study: HLA-B-restricted CMV epitopes that are well studied were used alongside recently identified HLA-C-restricted ones. Public TCR beta signatures indicated both CMV infection and matching HLA type.

Study observations and caveats: Dominating the ex vivo response were HLA-C-restricted CMV-specific TCR beta clonotypes. Cumulative public TCR beta family frequency identified CMV carriers with the relevant HLA.

The V gene's germline CDR1 is MGHRA and CDR2 YSYEKL. V lost 0 bases, J lost 5 bases, and 11 bases lay in between. The CDR3 contains 14 residues. The sample in question was cultured CD8+ T cells from PBMCs, obtained from culture after CMV antigen stimulation. The rearrangement joins TRBV4-1 to TRBJ2-7, with D unresolved. The clonotype originates from a human donor in good health (CMV status not recorded). Some clones in this sample may be carry-over from other donors' samples. The DNA of the CDR3 is TGCGCCAGCAGCCAAGAGGGCTACCCCGACGAGCAGTACTTC. It encodes CASSQEGYPDEQYF.